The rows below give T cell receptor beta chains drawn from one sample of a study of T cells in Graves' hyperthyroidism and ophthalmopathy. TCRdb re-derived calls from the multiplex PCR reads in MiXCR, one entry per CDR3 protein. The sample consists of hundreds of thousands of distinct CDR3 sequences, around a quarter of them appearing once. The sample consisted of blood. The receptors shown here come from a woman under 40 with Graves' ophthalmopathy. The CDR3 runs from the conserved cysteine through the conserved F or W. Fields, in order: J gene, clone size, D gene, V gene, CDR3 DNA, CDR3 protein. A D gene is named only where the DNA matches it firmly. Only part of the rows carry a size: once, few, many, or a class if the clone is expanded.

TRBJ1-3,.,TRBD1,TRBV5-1,TGCGCCAGCAGCTTTTTACAGGGGAGCTCTGGAAACACCATATATTTT,CASSFLQGSSGNTIYF
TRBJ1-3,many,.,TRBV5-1,TGTGCCAGCAGTTTAGCAGGGTCCGGAAACACCATATATTTT,CASSLAGSGNTIYF
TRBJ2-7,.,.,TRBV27,TGTGCCAGCAGTTACGGGGAACCCTACGAGCAGTGCTTC,CASSYGEPYEQCF
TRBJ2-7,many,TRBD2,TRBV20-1,TGCAGTGCTAGGGAGTTAGCGGGGGCTCACTACGAGCAGTACTTC,CSARELAGAHYEQYF
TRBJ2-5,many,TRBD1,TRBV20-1,TGCAGTGCTAGATCCGGGACAGGGGATCGGGAGACCCAGTACTTC,CSARSGTGDRETQYF
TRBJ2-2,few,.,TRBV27,TGTGCCAGCAGTTTTGCCGGAGCGAACACCGGGGAGCTGTTTTTT,CASSFAGANTGELFF
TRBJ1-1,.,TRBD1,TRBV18,TGTGCCAGCTCACGGACAGGGGGTTTCGTTGAAGCTTTCTTT,CASSRTGGFVEAFF
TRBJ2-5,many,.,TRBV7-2,TGTGCCAGCAGCGCCGGACTGGGGGGCCAAGAGACCCAGTACTTC,CASSAGLGGQETQYF
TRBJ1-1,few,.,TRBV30,TGTGCCTGGAGTGTAGGAGCGACTTTGAACACTGAAGCTTTCTTT,CAWSVGATLNTEAFF
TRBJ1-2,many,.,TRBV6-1,TGTGCCAGCAGTGAATCAGGCCGCTATGGCTACACCTTC,CASSESGRYGYTF
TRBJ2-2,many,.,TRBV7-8,TGTGCCAGCAGCTTAGTCTCTGGGAGCATCGGGGAGCTGTTTTTT,CASSLVSGSIGELFF
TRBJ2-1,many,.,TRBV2,TGTGCCAGCAGCGCCTACAATGAGCAGTTCTTC,CASSAYNEQFF
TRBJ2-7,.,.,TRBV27,TGTGCCAGCAGCGGCGGGTGGGAGCAGTACTTC,CASSGGWEQYF
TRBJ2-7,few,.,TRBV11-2,TGTGCCAGCAGCTTACGGGGATGGGACTACGAGCAGTACTTC,CASSLRGWDYEQYF
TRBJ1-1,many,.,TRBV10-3,TGTGCCATCAGTGAGGGAGCTAGGGGAGGGGACACTGAAGCTTTCTTT,CAISEGARGGDTEAFF
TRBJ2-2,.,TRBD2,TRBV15,TGTGCCACCAGCAGATTAGGACTAGCGGGAGTGAACACCGGGGAGCTGTTTTTT,CATSRLGLAGVNTGELFF
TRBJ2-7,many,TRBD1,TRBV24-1,TGTGCCACCAGTGAAGGGGGCACGGAGGAGCAGTACTTC,CATSEGGTEEQYF
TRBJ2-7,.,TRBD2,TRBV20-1,TGCAGTGCCTGGACTAGGTCCGAGCAGTACTTC,CSAWTRSEQYF
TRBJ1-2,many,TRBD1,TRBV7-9,TGTGCCAGCAGCTCACCGGGACAGGGGGCAGGTGGCTACACCTTC,CASSSPGQGAGGYTF
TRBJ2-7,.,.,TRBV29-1,TGCAGCGTCCTTGGGGACCCTAACTACGAGCAGTACTTC,CSVLGDPNYEQYF
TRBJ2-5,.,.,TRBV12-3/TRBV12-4,TGTGCCAGCAGTCCGACAGAGGGCCCCTTAGAAGAGACCCAGTACTTC,CASSPTEGPLEETQYF
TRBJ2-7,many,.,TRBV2,TGTGCCAGCAGCGAAACCTACGAGCAGTACTTC,CASSETYEQYF
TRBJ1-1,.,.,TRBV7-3,TGTGCCAGCAGCTTTAGTCGAGAAACTGAAGCTTTCTTT,CASSFSRETEAFF
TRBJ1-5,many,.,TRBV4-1,TGCGCCAGCAGCCAAGAGCAGGGAGGGCAGCCCCAGCATTTT,CASSQEQGGQPQHF
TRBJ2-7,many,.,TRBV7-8,TGTGCCAGCAGCCCATCTCGAGGGGGGCGACTCTACGAGCAGTACTTC,CASSPSRGGRLYEQYF
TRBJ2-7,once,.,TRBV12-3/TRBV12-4,TGTGCCAGCAGTTTCGGGGGTATCAACGAGCAGTACTTC,CASSFGGINEQYF
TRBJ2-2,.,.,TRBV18,TGTGCCAGCTCACCAATCCCCGACGCCGGGGAGCTGTTTTTT,CASSPIPDAGELFF
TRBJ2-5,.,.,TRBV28,TGTGCCAGCACTACGGGGCTGCAGGGGCTAGAGACCCAGTACTTC,CASTTGLQGLETQYF